This T cell receptor beta chain is drawn from a study of Ad26.COV2.S vaccination and SARS-CoV-2 variants (dated by TCRdb to 2020 to 2023). Regarding the study in general: Donors in the vaccine arm were drawn from COV1001, a phase I-IIa trial of Ad26.COV2.S in healthy adults that was multicentre, randomized, double-blind and placebo-controlled. Ad26.COV2.S was administered intramuscularly at 5 x 10^10 or 1 x 10^11 viral particles, either as a single shot or as two shots given 56 days apart. TCRbeta repertoire sequencing served as the tool for gauging how specific and how broad the SARS-CoV-2-reactive T cell receptors were following Ad26.COV2.S vaccination. The TCR-sequenced set comprised roughly 30 samples: about 19 Ad26.COV2.S vaccine recipients, 5 placebo recipients and 8 SARS-CoV-2 convalescent individuals. Trial participants were randomized into five groups of five, in which low-dose or high-dose Ad26.COV2.S was given once or twice, or placebo was given on both occasions. Investigators remained blinded to trial group allocation during experiments and outcome assessment. Results and caveats for the whole study, not just this receptor: The study lacked the statistical power to compare responses across vaccine doses or regimens. Spike-specific TCR breadth was higher in Ad26.COV2.S recipients than in placebo recipients (P = 0.0014). The authors noted that the TCR breadth and depth analyses may have underestimated total T cell responses. After vaccination, substantial breadth of spike-specific CD8+ and CD4+ T cell responses was reported. Comparable non-spike TCR breadth was observed between vaccine and placebo recipients, consistent with only spike being contained in the vaccine.

Concerning this clone: Its antigen remains undetermined. There are no base qualities to consult, and no much larger clone falls within one base.

CDR1 and CDR2, per the germline V gene, are ENHRY and SYGVKD. CDR3 length: 12 amino acids, cysteine to phenylalanine. Just the 36-base CDR3 DNA is kept, in frame starting at base 1. V is shortened by 8 bases, J by 3 bases, and the region joining them spans 10 bases. This specimen's treatment or condition label, interpreted: approximately 18 received Ad26.COV2.S at low or high dose, single or two shots; about five received placebo; per-sample allocation not given. For vaccine and placebo recipients, the sequenced repertoires came from samples collected on day 63 after the first injection. In Cohort 1b, some 25 adults aged 18-55 years were enrolled at a single site in Boston, USA, between 29 July and 7 August 2020. Ad26.COV2.S was a replication-incompetent adenovirus type 26 vector expressing a prefusion-stabilized SARS-CoV-2 spike protein from the original Wuhan strain. The immunoSEQ Assay was the method used to sequence TCRbeta CDR3 regions. After extraction, genomic DNA underwent amplification by bias-controlled multiplex PCR, followed by high-throughput sequencing. As for the authors' bioinformatics: Collapsing and filtering of sequences were performed to quantify the absolute abundance of each unique TCRbeta CDR3 region. T cell fraction was estimated by normalizing TCRbeta template counts to usable DNA, with usable DNA measured through amplification of reference genes found in all nucleated cells. Repertoire TCRs were annotated as SARS-CoV-2-specific by exact matching of V gene, CDR3 amino acid sequence and J gene to a known reactive TCR set. MIRA supplied the reference SARS-CoV-2 TCR set, which was filtered for enrichment in COVID-19-positive ImmuneCODE repertoires so that public or cross-reactive TCRs were removed. Drawing on the MIRA antigens, annotated TCRs were analysed further at the level of specific ORF or position within ORF. Breadth was defined as the number of annotated unique rearrangements divided by the total number of unique productive rearrangements, and depth was defined as the summed frequency of the annotated unique rearrangements. TCR breadth was compared between groups using two-sided Wilcoxon rank-sum tests. TCRdb took over this immuneACCESS table, retaining in-frame rearrangements with V and J assigned. Such tables are incomplete; in checked studies, under half of the missing clones stem from an unresolved V gene, and the remainder is unexplained. The V and J calls and clone size come from that table; D and trimming were worked out from the DNA. The table for this sample lists some 300,000 clones; around 84% of them were counted only once. The ten largest clones add up to roughly 1.9% of the sample.

The specimen was peripheral blood, collected in a trial of Ad26.COV2.S vaccine versus placebo. The chain employs TRBV10-3 and TRBJ1-1, with a tentative D gene TRBD1 over 5 matching bases. This receptor was identified in a person aged 18-60 years who received the Ad26.COV2.S COVID-19 vaccine or a placebo. The CDR3 region: CAIGGRDTEAFF. The sequenced DNA is TGTGCCATCGGGGGGAGGGACACTGAAGCTTTCTTT.